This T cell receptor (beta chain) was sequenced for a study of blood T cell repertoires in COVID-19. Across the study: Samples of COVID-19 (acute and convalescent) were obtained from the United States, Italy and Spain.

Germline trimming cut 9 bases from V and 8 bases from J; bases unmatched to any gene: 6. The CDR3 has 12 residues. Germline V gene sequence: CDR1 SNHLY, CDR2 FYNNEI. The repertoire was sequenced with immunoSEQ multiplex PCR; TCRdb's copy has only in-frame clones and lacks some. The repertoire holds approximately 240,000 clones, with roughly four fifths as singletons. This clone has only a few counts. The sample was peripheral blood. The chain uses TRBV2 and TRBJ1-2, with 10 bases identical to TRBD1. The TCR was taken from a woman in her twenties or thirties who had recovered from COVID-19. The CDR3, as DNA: TGTGCCAGGACAGGGGGCCCTGGGGGCTACACCTTC. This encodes CARTGGPGGYTF.